The clone carrying this T cell receptor beta chain was picked up a small number of times. The CDR3 covers 14 residues. Per germline, CDR1 MGHRA and CDR2 YSYEKL. V gave up 5 bases and J gave up 7 bases, with 15 bases separating them. The sample comes from a study of blood T cell repertoires in COVID-19. Study context: COVID-19 samples, acute and convalescent, were from the United States, Italy and Spain. T cells, B-cell-depleted T cells, or PBMCs supplied cDNA or gDNA.

How the authors handled the data: Amplification of reference gene primers was used by the study to estimate nucleated cell counts. Method: immunoSEQ multiplex PCR; TCRdb's copy keeps in-frame clones and lacks some. D and trimming come from the DNA, and the V and J calls and clone size come from that table. Among 25,000 to 35,000 clones listed, around 83% were seen once. V gene TRBV4-1 combines with J gene TRBJ2-4, with D hard to call. The clonotype was recovered from a man aged 65 to 79 with active COVID-19. The sample consisted of peripheral blood. Here the CDR3 reads CASSNGIGVNIQYF. CDR3 nucleotide sequence: TGCGCCAGCAGCAACGGTATAGGAGTGAACATTCAGTACTTC.